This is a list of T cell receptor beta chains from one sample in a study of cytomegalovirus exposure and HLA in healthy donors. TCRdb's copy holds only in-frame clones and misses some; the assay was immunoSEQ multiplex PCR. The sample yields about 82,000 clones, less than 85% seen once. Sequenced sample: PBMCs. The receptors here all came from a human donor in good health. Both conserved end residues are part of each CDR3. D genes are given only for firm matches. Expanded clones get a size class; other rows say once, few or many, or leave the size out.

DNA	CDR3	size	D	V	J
TGCGCCAGCAGCTTGGAGGGACAGGGGACAGATACGCAGTATTTT	CASSLEGQGTDTQYF	.	TRBD1	TRBV5-1	TRBJ2-3
TGTGCCAGCAGCTTAGCGAAAGGGGGACAGGGTAGGGAAAAACTGTTTTTT	CASSLAKGGQGREKLFF	.	TRBD1	TRBV7-2	TRBJ1-4
TGCGCCAGCAGCCAAGAAGAAGCCTCTAGCACAGATACGCAGTATTTT	CASSQEEASSTDTQYF	.	.	TRBV4-1	TRBJ2-3
TGCAGCGTTGAAGGGGCGATGGGGGCCCAAGAGACCCAGTACTTC	CSVEGAMGAQETQYF	.	.	TRBV29-1	TRBJ2-5
TGTGCCAGCACCGCCGGGACAGGGCACACAGATACGCAGTATTTT	CASTAGTGHTDTQYF	few	TRBD1	TRBV6-1	TRBJ2-3
TGTGCCAGCAGCTTACCGGGGGGCGGAGGTGAGACCCAGTACTTC	CASSLPGGGGETQYF	.	.	TRBV7-2	TRBJ2-5
TGTGCCAGCAGCTCCCTCTTTAGCATCGACTCTGGAAACACCATATATTTT	CASSSLFSIDSGNTIYF	.	.	TRBV13	TRBJ1-3
TGTGCCAGCAGTTTAGGCGGGGTGGGCACAGATACGCAGTATTTT	CASSLGGVGTDTQYF	.	.	TRBV28	TRBJ2-3
TGTGCCAGCAGCTTACCGGGGGAGCAGTACTTC	CASSLPGEQYF	.	.	TRBV11-2	TRBJ2-7
TGCAGCGTCGACCCCCCGGAGGTATCTAGCACAGATACGCAGTATTTT	CSVDPPEVSSTDTQYF	.	.	TRBV29-1	TRBJ2-3
TGTGCCAGCAGCGAGGGTCCTAGCGGGGGGGCAGTACTGGAGACCCAGTACTTC	CASSEGPSGGAVLETQYF	.	TRBD2	TRBV25-1	TRBJ2-5
TGTGCCAGCAGTTTACCGGACAGAATCTATGGCTACACCTTC	CASSLPDRIYGYTF	.	.	TRBV28	TRBJ1-2
TGCGCCAGCAGTCCTGACGGCGGCTATGGCTACACCTTC	CASSPDGGYGYTF	.	.	TRBV5-1	TRBJ1-2
TGTGCCAGCAGCCAAGGGGAAGGCGCAGATACGCAGTATTTT	CASSQGEGADTQYF	.	.	TRBV6-5	TRBJ2-3
TGTGCTAGTGGCCCAACCCCGACTAGCGGGGTCTACGAGCAGTACTTC	CASGPTPTSGVYEQYF	.	TRBD2	TRBV12-5	TRBJ2-7
TGTGCCAGCAGTAAACTAGCGGGAAACTCCCAAGAGACCCAGTACTTC	CASSKLAGNSQETQYF	.	TRBD2	TRBV2	TRBJ2-5
TGTGCCAGCAGCTTTGGAGCGAACACTGAAGCTTTCTTT	CASSFGANTEAFF	.	.	TRBV11-3	TRBJ1-1
TGCGCCAGCAGCTTGGCAGGGGCCACTGAAGCTTTCTTT	CASSLAGATEAFF	.	.	TRBV5-1	TRBJ1-1
TGCGCCAGCAGCTTGGTTCCAAGGCGCGGCGAGCAGTACTTC	CASSLVPRRGEQYF	.	.	TRBV5-1	TRBJ2-7
TGTGCCAGTAGGGTGACTAGCGGGGGGGCCCCCAATGAGCAGTTCTTC	CASRVTSGGAPNEQFF	.	TRBD2	TRBV19	TRBJ2-1
TGTGCCAGCAGCCCTTGGGGGGGGCCCTACAATGAGCAGTTCTTC	CASSPWGGPYNEQFF	.	.	TRBV9	TRBJ2-1
TGTGCCAGCTCACCGATTAGCGGGGGGGCCAATGAGCAGTTCTTC	CASSPISGGANEQFF	.	TRBD2	TRBV18	TRBJ2-1
TGCGCCAGCAGCCCTAGCGGGGGGCAATGGGAGACCCAGTACTTC	CASSPSGGQWETQYF	.	TRBD2	TRBV5-1	TRBJ2-5
TGTGCCAGCAGCTCTGGACAGCTTAGCTACAATGAGCAGTTCTTC	CASSSGQLSYNEQFF	.	.	TRBV7-6	TRBJ2-1
TGTGCCAGCAGTGCGTGGCTCCAAGATACGCAGTATTTT	CASSAWLQDTQYF	.	.	TRBV2	TRBJ2-3
TGTGCCAGTATCCGAGGCGGGGGGACCTCTGGAAACACCATATATTTT	CASIRGGGTSGNTIYF	.	.	TRBV19	TRBJ1-3
TGTGCCAGCAGCTTAGGACAGGGGTTCTATGGCTACACCTTC	CASSLGQGFYGYTF	.	TRBD1	TRBV7-2	TRBJ1-2
TGTGCCACCAGCAGAGACGGGACAGACAATGAGCAGTTCTTC	CATSRDGTDNEQFF	.	TRBD1	TRBV15	TRBJ2-1
TGTGCCAGCAGGGAAGCGGGACAGGGTAATTCACCCCTCCACTTT	CASREAGQGNSPLHF	.	TRBD1	TRBV2	TRBJ1-6
TGTGCCAGCAGCCGCGTCGTAGCCGCGAACACCGGGGAGCTGTTTTTT	CASSRVVAANTGELFF	.	.	TRBV14	TRBJ2-2
TGTGCCAGCAGCCCTACAGGATTCCAAGAGACCCAGTACTTC	CASSPTGFQETQYF	.	.	TRBV9	TRBJ2-5
TGTGCCAGCAGGGACGGGGATTATCAGCCCCAGCATTTT	CASRDGDYQPQHF	.	.	TRBV6-1	TRBJ1-5
TGTGCCAGTAGTATTGGAGTGACCGGGATATCAACTAATGAAAAACTGTTTTTT	CASSIGVTGISTNEKLFF	.	.	TRBV19	TRBJ1-4
TGCGCCAGCAGCTTGATGGGACAGGGGAAGTCAAATTACAATGAGCAGTTCTTC	CASSLMGQGKSNYNEQFF	once	TRBD1	TRBV5-1	TRBJ2-1
TGTGCCAGCAGCCAGGGGGCAACTGAAGCTTTCTTT	CASSQGATEAFF	few	TRBD1	TRBV13	TRBJ1-1
TGTGCCAGCAGCTTCAAGGGACAGGGTGGGGAAAAACTGTTTTTT	CASSFKGQGGEKLFF	.	TRBD1	TRBV7-9	TRBJ1-4
TGCGCCAGCAGCCGGACATCACCCCCACAAGAGACCCAGTACTTC	CASSRTSPPQETQYF	.	.	TRBV5-1	TRBJ2-5
TGTGCCAGCAGCTTAGTTGCCTACAGGGGAAGAGCTGAAAAACTGTTTTTT	CASSLVAYRGRAEKLFF	.	TRBD1	TRBV7-6	TRBJ1-4
TGTGCCAGCAGCTTAAGACAGGGGGGAAGCTCCTATAATTCACCCCTCCACTTT	CASSLRQGGSSYNSPLHF	.	TRBD1	TRBV11-2	TRBJ1-6
TGCGCCAGCCGTCGATCCGGGACAGGGGGCTCTGGAAACACCATATATTTT	CASRRSGTGGSGNTIYF	few	TRBD1	TRBV5-1	TRBJ1-3
TGTGCCAGCAGCGAAGGGAGGGGACACGAGCAGTACTTC	CASSEGRGHEQYF	.	TRBD2	TRBV7-7	TRBJ2-7
TGTGCCAGCAGCGTAGTATCAGGGTTTCACTATGGCTACACCTTC	CASSVVSGFHYGYTF	.	.	TRBV9	TRBJ1-2
TGCAGCCCCCCCCCACCCGGACTAGCCAGAGAGACCCAGTACTTC	CSPPPPGLARETQYF	few	TRBD2	TRBV29-1	TRBJ2-5
TGTGCCAGCAGTGAGACACGGACACTACCTAGCACAGATACGCAGTATTTT	CASSETRTLPSTDTQYF	.	.	TRBV6-1	TRBJ2-3
TGCAGCACTACCGGGACAGGGGGTTACGAGCAGTACTTC	CSTTGTGGYEQYF	hyperexpanded	TRBD1	TRBV29-1	TRBJ2-7
TGTGCCAGCAGTGGGCAGGGCCCTCAGCCCCAGCATTTT	CASSGQGPQPQHF	.	.	TRBV27	TRBJ1-5
TGTGCCAGCAGCTTGGCCGGTGCGGGTACGGAGACCCAGTACTTC	CASSLAGAGTETQYF	.	.	TRBV5-5	TRBJ2-5
TGTGCCAGCACCCCGGGACTAAGAGAGCAGTACTTC	CASTPGLREQYF	.	TRBD2	TRBV6-5	TRBJ2-7
TGTGCCAGCAGTCCCTCTTCGGGTGATGAGCAGTTCTTC	CASSPSSGDEQFF	once	.	TRBV27	TRBJ2-1
TGCGCCAGCAGCCAAGACGGACAGGGGAATTGGCCCCAGCATTTT	CASSQDGQGNWPQHF	.	TRBD1	TRBV4-1	TRBJ1-5
TGTGCCAGCAGTCCTCTACAGGGCAATCAGCCCCAGCATTTT	CASSPLQGNQPQHF	once	.	TRBV6-6	TRBJ1-5
TGTGCCAGCAGCGTAGCCGGTAGCGGGGGAAGGAATGAGCAGTTCTTC	CASSVAGSGGRNEQFF	.	TRBD2	TRBV9	TRBJ2-1
TGTGCCAGCTCACCGCAGGGGGCCGACAATGAGCAGTTCTTC	CASSPQGADNEQFF	.	TRBD1	TRBV18	TRBJ2-1
TGTGCCTGCTCCGGGACAGTAAATGAAAAACTGTTTTTT	CACSGTVNEKLFF	few	TRBD1	TRBV30	TRBJ1-4
TGTGCCAGCAGCGGACAGAACAATCAGCCCCAGCATTTT	CASSGQNNQPQHF	.	.	TRBV7-2	TRBJ1-5
TGTGCCAGCAGTGGGTGGACAGGGGGCTACGAGCAGTACTTC	CASSGWTGGYEQYF	.	TRBD1	TRBV6-5	TRBJ2-7
TGTGCCAGTAGTATCGGACAGGGAAACGAGCAGTACTTC	CASSIGQGNEQYF	once	TRBD1	TRBV19	TRBJ2-7